This paragraph covers one T cell receptor beta chain sequence. The assay was immunoSEQ multiplex PCR, and TCRdb's table has in-frame clones only and misses some. There are 140,000 or so clones in the sample; around 92% occur only once, and approximately 2.1% lies in the top ten. The data belong to a study of T cell responses to AZD1222 COVID-19 vaccine. This CDR3 comprises 16 residues. Germline CDR1 reads SGHNT; CDR2 reads YENEEA. The trim removed 4 bases at V and 3 bases at J, leaving 4 bases unmatched. The sequence was obtained from an adult in good health. This sample comprised peripheral blood, obtained on day 0 of AZD1222 vaccination. J is TRBJ2-1 and V is TRBV11-3, with 12 bases aligning to TRBD2. Here the CDR3 DNA reads TGTGCCAGCAGCTCTAGCGGGGGGGACCTCTACAATGAGCAGTTCTTC. The encoded protein is CASSSSGGDLYNEQFF.